This entry concerns a single T cell receptor beta chain. An end of the junction differs from the germline gene, which may be a read error. These data originate in a study of blood T cell repertoires in COVID-19. Study at large: From the United States, Italy and Spain came samples of acute and convalescent COVID-19. The analysed material was cDNA or gDNA that came from T cells, B-cell-depleted T cells, or PBMCs.

Original analysis: Amplifying reference gene primers gave estimates of nucleated cell counts. Assay: immunoSEQ multiplex PCR; the TCRdb copy retains only in-frame clones and omits some. D and trimming come from the DNA, and the V and J calls and clone size come from that table. The data show more than 85,000 clones, 87% seen once. CDR1 KGHSH and CDR2 LQKENI come from the germline V gene. CDR3 length: 14 amino acids. The clonotype was recovered from a woman in her forties or fifties with COVID-19, enrolled during active disease. The specimen was peripheral blood. The chain links TRBV18 to TRBJ2-5; possibly TRBD1 or TRBD2 for D (6 bases each). Written as DNA, the CDR3 is TGTGCCAGCTCGCCACAGGGACTCCAAGAGACCCAGTACTTC. This translates into CASSPQGLQETQYF.